The rows below give T cell receptor beta chains drawn from one sample of a study of shared clonotypes between healthy human individuals. The assay was immunoSEQ multiplex PCR, and TCRdb's table has in-frame clones only and misses some. This sample has 2.5 million or so clones; 85% to 95% occur once, and the top ten carry about 0.13%. The sequenced sample consisted of naive CD4+ T cells sorted from blood. The receptors stem from a man younger than 35 in good health. The CDR3 runs from the conserved cysteine through the conserved F or W. D genes are given only for firm matches. Some rows mark clone size as missing; the rest say once, few, many or name a class of expanded clone.

clone_size	v_call	cdr3_length	j_call	d_call	cdr3_nt	cdr3_aa
.	TRBV15	15	TRBJ1-1	TRBD1	TGTGCCACCAGCAGCAGGGACAGGGGGCACACTGAAGCTTTCTTT	CATSSRDRGHTEAFF
.	TRBV2	14	TRBJ2-5	.	TGTGCCAGCAGGGCAAGGGGCCATTCCGAGACCCAGTACTTC	CASRARGHSETQYF
.	TRBV6-5	14	TRBJ2-1	.	TGTGCCAGCAGTCCAGGGGTTGCCTACAATGAGCAGTTCTTC	CASSPGVAYNEQFF
.	TRBV19	14	TRBJ1-1	TRBD1	TGTGCCAGTAGTAACTTACAGGGGGCTGAGGCGAAGCTCTTT	CASSNLQGAEAKLF
.	TRBV15	15	TRBJ1-2	.	TGTGCCACCAGCAGAGAGATTCTCACAAACTATGGCTACACCTTC	CATSREILTNYGYTF
.	TRBV29-1	14	TRBJ1-2	.	TGCAGCGTTGAAAAGGGGGGTACGAACTATGGCTACACCTTC	CSVEKGGTNYGYTF
.	TRBV2	15	TRBJ1-6	.	TGTGCCAGCAGTGCCAACAACCCCTATAATTCACCCCTCCACTTT	CASSANNPYNSPLHF
.	TRBV11-3	14	TRBJ2-7	.	TGTGCCCTATCCGGGCCGCGACTGTCCTACGAGCAGTACTTC	CALSGPRLSYEQYF
.	TRBV9	18	TRBJ2-7	TRBD1	TGTGCCAGCAGCGCCCGTTCCCAACCCGGGACAGGGGCCTACGAGCAGTACTTC	CASSARSQPGTGAYEQYF
.	TRBV2	16	TRBJ2-5	.	TGTGCCAGCAGTGAAGCGCAATTCCAGGGCAAAAAGACCCAGTACTTC	CASSEAQFQGKKTQYF
.	TRBV30	13	TRBJ1-1	.	TGTGCCTGGAGTGGACAGGCCTTCGGGGAAGCTTTCTTT	CAWSGQAFGEAFF
.	TRBV7-9	14	TRBJ1-2	TRBD1	TGTGCCAGCAGCCCCCGGACAGGGGCCTATGGCTACACCTTC	CASSPRTGAYGYTF
.	TRBV10-2	15	TRBJ1-4	.	TGCGCCAGCAGTGAGTCCCGGGCCCCTAATGAAAAACTGTTTTTT	CASSESRAPNEKLFF
.	TRBV21-1	16	TRBJ2-2	.	TGTGCCAGCAGCAAAGGACGAGCAGGGGACACCGGGGAGCTGTTTTTT	CASSKGRAGDTGELFF
.	TRBV7-2	14	TRBJ2-7	.	TGTGCCAGCAGCAATCGGGGGTTTTCCTCCGAGCAGTACTTC	CASSNRGFSSEQYF
.	TRBV29-1	12	TRBJ2-7	.	TGCAGCGTCGAAGGGGGTACCTACGAGCAGTACTTC	CSVEGGTYEQYF
.	TRBV29-1	11	TRBJ2-5	TRBD2	TGCAGCGTGGGGGGGGAAGAGACCCAGTACTTC	CSVGGEETQYF
.	TRBV6-5	13	TRBJ1-1	.	TGTGCCAGCAGTTACTCCAGGAACACTGAAGCTTTCTTT	CASSYSRNTEAFF
.	TRBV27	14	TRBJ2-7	.	TGTGCCAGCAGTTTAAGGGACGGACCCTACGAGCAGTACTTC	CASSLRDGPYEQYF
once	TRBV6-1	17	TRBJ1-3	.	TGTGCCAGCAGTGAAGCGCTGTTGAGAGGGCCTGGAAACACCATATATTTT	CASSEALLRGPGNTIYF
.	TRBV6-6	13	TRBJ1-1	.	TGTGCCAGCAGGTGGGACTCGAACACTGAAGCTTTCTTT	CASRWDSNTEAFF
.	TRBV18	15	TRBJ2-7	TRBD1	TGTGCCAGCTCCCCCGGGACAGGGGGCTTGTACGAGCAGTACTTC	CASSPGTGGLYEQYF
.	TRBV27	16	TRBJ2-4	.	TGTGCCAGCAGTTTAACAGACACCCTAGCCAAAAACATTCAGTACTTC	CASSLTDTLAKNIQYF
.	TRBV27	15	TRBJ2-7	.	TGTGCCAGCACCTCGAGAGGGGCCACAGCCTACGAGCAGTACTTC	CASTSRGATAYEQYF
.	TRBV10-2	11	TRBJ2-5	.	TGCGCCAGCAGTGCAGGGGAGACCCAGTACTTC	CASSAGETQYF
.	TRBV5-7	17	TRBJ1-3	.	TGTGCCAGCACCTTAGGGGGGCGGGCGTCCTCTGGAAACACCATATATTTT	CASTLGGRASSGNTIYF
.	TRBV6-1	14	TRBJ1-2	.	TGTGCCAGCAGTGGAAAGACAGGCGACTATGGCTACACCTTC	CASSGKTGDYGYTF
.	TRBV5-1	15	TRBJ2-2	.	TGCGCCAGCAGCCCGCCCCTGAAGAACACCGGGGAGCTGTTTTTT	CASSPPLKNTGELFF
.	TRBV7-9	8	TRBJ1-2	.	TGTCCTTGGGATGGCTACACCTTC	CPWDGYTF
once	TRBV5-4	15	TRBJ2-1	TRBD2	TGTGCCAGCAGCGGCCGGGGGGGCAGTCCGTATGAGCAGTTCTTC	CASSGRGGSPYEQFF
.	TRBV28	15	TRBJ2-1	.	TGTGCCAGCAGTTCCAGACGGGGTTCCTACAATGAGCAGTTCTTC	CASSSRRGSYNEQFF
.	TRBV2	12	TRBJ2-1	.	TGTGCCAGCAGTCTTTCTAGCGCTGAGCAGTTCTTC	CASSLSSAEQFF
.	TRBV7-6	17	TRBJ1-3	.	TGTGCCAGCAGCTTGAGGGACCCGAACATCTCTGGAAACACCATATATTTT	CASSLRDPNISGNTIYF
.	TRBV29-1	16	TRBJ1-2	.	TGCAGCGTTTATATTTCCGGCAGGGCAGATAGAGATGGCTACACCTTC	CSVYISGRADRDGYTF
.	TRBV6-1	12	TRBJ2-7	.	TGTGCCAGCAGTGGCAGGCTCCCCGAGCAGTACTTC	CASSGRLPEQYF
.	TRBV28	11	TRBJ1-1	.	TGTGCCAGCAGATTAGGGACTGAAGCTTTCTTT	CASRLGTEAFF
once	TRBV30	14	TRBJ2-5	TRBD2	TGTGCCTGGAGACTAGCGGGAGGGGGTGAGACCCAGTACTTC	CAWRLAGGGETQYF
.	TRBV15	16	TRBJ2-7	.	TGTGCCACCAGCAGGGAAGAGATTAACTTTTCCTACGAGCAGTACTTC	CATSREEINFSYEQYF
.	TRBV15	16	TRBJ2-7	.	TGTGCCACCAGCAGAGGGGACACAAAGGCCCTCTACGAGCAGTACTTC	CATSRGDTKALYEQYF
.	TRBV2	15	TRBJ2-7	.	TGTGCCAGCAGTGAAGCGCCCGCAGGCCCAGGGGAGCAGTACTTC	CASSEAPAGPGEQYF
.	TRBV6-5	14	TRBJ1-2	TRBD1	TGTGCCAGCAGTTACGGGGACAGGGCCGTTGGCTACACCTTC	CASSYGDRAVGYTF
.	TRBV5-8	17	TRBJ2-1	TRBD2	TGTGCCAGCAGCGTCCGGACTAGCGGGGCCTCCTACAATGAGCAGTTCTTC	CASSVRTSGASYNEQFF
.	TRBV18	16	TRBJ2-3	TRBD2	TGTGCCAGCTCACCAGATAGCGGGAGGGGCACAGATACGCAGTATTTT	CASSPDSGRGTDTQYF
.	TRBV6-5	15	TRBJ2-2	TRBD1	TGTGCCAGCAGACCACAGGGGGCCCACACCGGGGAGCTGTTTTTT	CASRPQGAHTGELFF
.	TRBV7-8	13	TRBJ2-5	TRBD2	TGTGCCGTCGGCGGGAGGGATAGAGAGACCCAGTACTTC	CAVGGRDRETQYF
.	TRBV28	14	TRBJ2-5	TRBD1	TGTGCCAGCTTCCCAGGACAGGGTAAAGAGACCCAGTACTTC	CASFPGQGKETQYF
.	TRBV7-9	14	TRBJ2-5	.	TGTGCCAGCAGCTTAACTGGGGCGGTAGAGACCCAGTACTTC	CASSLTGAVETQYF
.	TRBV7-9	14	TRBJ2-7	TRBD1	TGTGCCAGCAGCTACACAGGGGGCTCCTACGAGCAGTACTTC	CASSYTGGSYEQYF